Each of the 8 T cell receptor beta chains below was sequenced from the same sample in a study of breast tumors, draining lymph nodes, adjacent tissues (dated by TCRdb to the mid-2010s). The lymph node samples were taken from the axillary draining lymph nodes of breast cancer patients. Receptor amplification or capture employed multiplex PCR. The instrument given in TCRdb is Illumina HiSeq 2000. The public reads were reprocessed in TCRdb via fastp at Q25 and MiXCR, keeping in-frame beta chains. One record per CDR3 amino acid sequence lists the most common genes and DNA. The sample yields some 130,000 distinct CDR3 sequences; 21% were counted once. About 2.2% of the sample lies in the top ten. The sample taken for sequencing was axillary lymph node tissue. Receptors originate from a female donor with breast cancer. Some clones in this sample may be carry-over from other donors' samples.

This clonotype has a count of ten or more. V usage is TRBV10-3 and J usage is TRBJ2-1, with TRBD2 matching over 7 bases. Germline CDR1 reads ENHRY; CDR2 reads SYGVKD. This CDR3 spans 21 amino acids. J lost 4 bases, V lost 7 bases, and 28 bases had no gene match. CDR3 sequence reads: CAIKRPSGSGATVPSYNEQFF. CDR3 nucleotide sequence: TGTGCCATCAAACGGCCCTCAGGGAGCGGGGCAACTGTTCCGTCTTACAATGAGCAGTTCTTC.

Remarks on this clonotype: At one of its ends the junction is not consistent with the germline gene, which may arise from a read error. The V and J genes are TRBV20-1 and TRBJ1-1; D uncertain. There are 13 residues in the CDR3. CDR1 and CDR2 (germline): DFQATT, SNEGSKA (reference sequence). The CDR3 is CSAGPPKNTEAFF. For the CDR3, the DNA is TGCAGTGCCGGGCCACCTAAGAACACTGAAGCTTTCTTC.

This clonotype has ten or more counts. The chain couples TRBV20-1 to TRBJ2-1; D possibly corresponds to TRBD1 (6 bases). CDR3 length: 12 residues. The germline V and J ends were trimmed by 4 bases and 12 bases, with 16 bases remaining between them. Germline assignment: CDR1 DFQATT and CDR2 SNEGSKA (reference sequence). The CDR3 loop is CSANKQGKGQFF. The DNA of the CDR3 is TGCAGTGCTAACAAACAGGGTAAGGGGCAGTTCTTC.

This clonotype came up many times. CDR3 sequence (DNA): TGCGCCAGCAGCGTCCTAAGGGGGAGAGAGACCCAGTACTTC. Its protein is CASSVLRGRETQYF. The V and J genes are TRBV5-1 and TRBJ2-5; D is possibly TRBD1 (6 bases). V shed 4 bases and J shed 4 bases, with 14 bases lying between them. CDR3 length: 14 residues. Germline CDR1 reads SGHRS; CDR2 reads YFSETQ.

This clonotype was seen only once. A much larger clone differs from this one at a single base, so this may be a read error. CDR3 nucleotide sequence: TGTGCCAGCAGCCCCGGAAGGGTTGTGGTGGGTAGTGAAAAACTGTTTTTT. Its protein product is CASSPGRVVVGSEKLFF. J is TRBJ1-4 and V is TRBV9; D ambiguous. The germline V and J ends were trimmed by 4 bases and 7 bases, with 23 bases remaining between them. Germline V gives CDR1 SGDLS, CDR2 YYNGEE. The CDR3 is 17 residues long.

This clonotype was counted between two and nine times. V gene TRBV25-1 combines with J gene TRBJ1-4; the D is unclear. The CDR3 has 13 amino acids. V was pared by 11 bases and J by 5 bases, with 15 bases between. CDR1 and CDR2 from the germline V gene are MGHDK and SYGVNS. CDR3 loop: CAVRHIANEKLFF. DNA of the CDR3: TGTGCCGTTCGACATATAGCAAATGAAAAACTGTTTTTT.

The sample holds many counts of this clonotype. The chain uses TRBV7-3 and TRBJ2-1; 12 bases fit TRBD2. With V trimmed by 5 bases and J by 7 bases, 6 bases remained unmatched. The V gene's germline CDR1 is SGHTA and CDR2 FQGTGA. This CDR3 contains 15 residues. CDR3 bases: TGTGCCAGCAGCGTGACTAGCGGGAGAGGGAATGAGCAGTTCTTC. This codes for CASSVTSGRGNEQFF.

This clonotype occurred many times. This chain uses TRBV9 with TRBJ2-3; either TRBD1 or TRBD2 may supply D (5 bases each). The germline gives CDR1 SGDLS, CDR2 YYNGEE. Trimming took 3 bases from V and 0 from J, leaving 17 bases between them. The length of the CDR3 is 17 residues. The CDR3 here is CASSAPPGAVSTDTQYF. The CDR3 DNA follows: TGTGCCAGCAGCGCCCCCCCCGGGGCGGTTAGCACAGATACGCAGTATTTT.